The rows below give T cell receptor beta chains drawn from one sample of a study of blood T cell repertoires in COVID-19. Only in-frame clones appear in the TCRdb table, and some are missing; sequencing was by immunoSEQ multiplex PCR. The table lists about 190,000 clones, 75% to 90% of them singletons. The specimen sequenced was peripheral blood. The receptors originated from a man aged 60-69 years with acute or convalescent COVID-19. The CDR3 runs from the conserved cysteine through the conserved F or W. The D gene is left open where the match is weak. Expanded clones get a size class; other rows say once, few or many, or leave the size out.

clone_size,d_call,v_call,j_call,cdr3_nt,cdr3_aa
-,-,TRBV10-3,TRBJ1-6,TGTGCCATCAGTGAGTCGAGGTCGCTTGTTGATTCACCCCTCCACTTT,CAISESRSLVDSPLHF
-,TRBD1,TRBV28,TRBJ2-5,TGTGCCAGCAGTCAATCAGGGGGCTCGGAGACCCAGTACTTC,CASSQSGGSETQYF
few,TRBD1,TRBV19,TRBJ1-5,TGTGCCAGTAGTATAGTCCCCGGGGGGGCAGGGGGTCAGCCCCAGCATTTT,CASSIVPGGAGGQPQHF
-,TRBD1,TRBV5-1,TRBJ2-2,TGCGCCAGCAGCCCAACGACAGGGGGGACCGGGGAGCTGTTTTTT,CASSPTTGGTGELFF
-,-,TRBV24-1,TRBJ2-7,TGTGCCACCAGTGATCCCCAGGGTTACGAGCAGTACTTC,CATSDPQGYEQYF
-,-,TRBV3-1/TRBV3-2,TRBJ1-1,TGTGCCAGCAGCCAAGCCGACAGGCTCATGAACACTGAAGCTTTCTTT,CASSQADRLMNTEAFF
-,-,TRBV7-8,TRBJ2-2,TGTGCCAGCAGCTTAACGCGGAGAGAGAACACCGGGGAGCTGTTTTTT,CASSLTRRENTGELFF
-,-,TRBV3-1/TRBV3-2,TRBJ1-2,TGTGCCAGCAGCTCGGGGACTAACTATGGCTACACCTTC,CASSSGTNYGYTF
-,TRBD1,TRBV5-6,TRBJ1-1,TGTGCCAGCAGCTCCAGTACAGGGGACGGCACTGAAGCTTTCTTT,CASSSSTGDGTEAFF
-,-,TRBV29-1,TRBJ2-1,TGCAGCGTTGAAGAAAGTGGGGTACGGGGTGGCAATGAGCAGTTCTTC,CSVEESGVRGGNEQFF
-,-,TRBV10-3,TRBJ1-1,TGTGCCATAACACAAGGCGGGACTGAAGCTTTCTTT,CAITQGGTEAFF
-,TRBD1,TRBV2,TRBJ1-1,TGTGCCAGCAGTTTCAGGGGGAATGAAGCTTTCTTT,CASSFRGNEAFF
-,TRBD2,TRBV6-5,TRBJ2-7,TGTGCCAGCAGTTACTCCGATCTAGCGGGACCCTACGAGCAGTACTTC,CASSYSDLAGPYEQYF
-,-,TRBV5-6,TRBJ2-3,TGTGCCAGCAGCGTGGTGGGGGGTTTGGCAGATACGCAGTATTTT,CASSVVGGLADTQYF
-,TRBD1,TRBV2,TRBJ1-6,TGTGCCAGCAGGATGACAGGGACCAATAATTCACCCCTCCACTTT,CASRMTGTNNSPLHF
-,TRBD2,TRBV3-1/TRBV3-2,TRBJ2-5,TGTGCCAGCAGCCAAGATATGGGCGGGGGGGCGTCTCAAGAGACCCAGTACTTC,CASSQDMGGGASQETQYF
-,TRBD2,TRBV6-1,TRBJ2-2,TGTGCCAGCAGTGAAGACCTAGCGGGAGGGCCAGGTGGCGGGGAGCTGTTTTTT,CASSEDLAGGPGGGELFF
-,-,TRBV19,TRBJ1-5,TGTGCCAGTAGTATACGCAGGGCTGATCAGCCCCAGCATTTT,CASSIRRADQPQHF
few,-,TRBV11-1,TRBJ1-6,TGTGCCAGCAGCCTTATGGGCCGGTCCTATTCACCCCTCCACTTT,CASSLMGRSYSPLHF
-,-,TRBV6-5,TRBJ1-2,TGTGCCAGCAGTTACTCGGGGCGGAATGGCTACACCTTC,CASSYSGRNGYTF
-,-,TRBV10-3,TRBJ1-3,TGTGCCATCAGGCAGGAGGGAGGGAGAGCGGCTGGAAACACCATATATTTT,CAIRQEGGRAAGNTIYF
-,TRBD1,TRBV2,TRBJ1-2,TGTGCAGCACTCCAGGGGGCGAATGGCTACACCTTC,CAALQGANGYTF
-,-,TRBV6-2/TRBV6-3,TRBJ2-1,TGTGCCAGCAGTTACGTATCGACTGGTGAGCAGTTCTTC,CASSYVSTGEQFF
-,TRBD2,TRBV12-3/TRBV12-4,TRBJ2-5,TGTGCCAGCAGTCGACTAGCGCAAGAGACCCAGTACTTC,CASSRLAQETQYF
-,TRBD1,TRBV15,TRBJ1-2,TGTGCCACCAGCAGAGGACAGGGGGGATTTACCTTC,CATSRGQGGFTF
-,TRBD1,TRBV5-8,TRBJ2-2,TGTGCCAGCATCTTGAGTTGGACAGGGGTCGGGGAGCTGTTTTTT,CASILSWTGVGELFF
few,TRBD2,TRBV18,TRBJ2-2,TGTGCCAGCTCACAGGGGACTAGCGGGAGAACCGGGGAGCTGTTTTTT,CASSQGTSGRTGELFF
-,-,TRBV9,TRBJ2-3,TGTGCCAGCAGCCCGTCGGGCGGGCCAGATACGCAGTATTTT,CASSPSGGPDTQYF
-,-,TRBV7-3,TRBJ1-3,TGTGCCAGCAGCTTAGAGCCGAGCTCTGGAAACACCATATATTTT,CASSLEPSSGNTIYF
-,-,TRBV11-3,TRBJ1-2,TGTGCCAGCATCCCTGGCCAGGGATCTAACTATGGCTACACCTTC,CASIPGQGSNYGYTF
-,TRBD1,TRBV18,TRBJ2-7,TGTGCCAGCTCACCCCAAGGACAGGTCTCCGAGCAGTACTTC,CASSPQGQVSEQYF
-,-,TRBV19,TRBJ1-6,TGTGCCAGTAGTATAAGCGGGGGGTCACCCCTCCACTTT,CASSISGGSPLHF
many,-,TRBV6-5,TRBJ1-4,TGTGCCAGCAGGCCTGTGGGGAGTAATGAAAAACTGTTTTTT,CASRPVGSNEKLFF
-,TRBD1,TRBV19,TRBJ1-5,TGTGCCAGTAGTATAGGGAGGGGGCAGAGCAATCAGCCCCAGCATTTT,CASSIGRGQSNQPQHF
-,TRBD1,TRBV7-9,TRBJ1-2,TGTGCCAGCAGCTTAGCCGAGACACAGGGGCCGAACTATGGCTACACCTTC,CASSLAETQGPNYGYTF
-,-,TRBV27,TRBJ2-3,TGTGCCAGCAGTTCTACAGATAGCACAGATACGCAGTATTTT,CASSSTDSTDTQYF
-,-,TRBV3-1/TRBV3-2,TRBJ1-1,TGTGCCAGCAGCCAACGGGGTCCGAAAGGGACTGAAGCTTTCTTT,CASSQRGPKGTEAFF
-,TRBD1,TRBV2,TRBJ2-3,TGTGCCAGCAGGGCGACAGGGACCACAGATACGCAGTATTTT,CASRATGTTDTQYF
-,TRBD2,TRBV19,TRBJ2-1,TGTGCCAGTAGTCCCCGGACTAGCGTCAATGAGCAGTTCTTC,CASSPRTSVNEQFF
-,-,TRBV7-2,TRBJ1-5,TGTGCCAGCAGCTTAGCGCGGCCCGGGGTTGGTCAGCCCCAGCATTTT,CASSLARPGVGQPQHF
-,TRBD1,TRBV6-5,TRBJ2-7,TGTGCCAGCCGGCGAGGACAGGGGTCGCACGAGCAGTACTTC,CASRRGQGSHEQYF
-,-,TRBV3-1/TRBV3-2,TRBJ2-1,TGTGCCAGCAGCCAGCTCCAGGGGAGTGAGCAGTTCTTC,CASSQLQGSEQFF